The 30 T cell receptor beta chains below were found in one sample sequenced in a study of T cells in Graves' hyperthyroidism and ophthalmopathy. Amplified TCR beta CDR3 regions derived from RNA transcripts. HTBI primers were the set used in a first-round RT-PCR of the TCR CDR3. TCRdb fed the multiplex PCR reads into MiXCR, producing one record per CDR3 protein. The data hold roughly 660,000 distinct CDR3 sequences, with roughly 17% observed a single time. Sequencing input: blood. These TCRs come from a man over 45 with Graves' hyperthyroidism.

Regarding this clonotype: A much larger clone lies one base from this, so it may be a read error. The chain is built from TRBV3-1 and TRBJ2-5, with D hard to call. Germline V CDR1 and CDR2: LGHDT, YNNKEL (reference sequence). The CDR3 consists of 15 residues. As DNA, the CDR3 is TGTGCCAGCAACCAAAATGTCGGGCTGCAAGAGACCCAGTACTTC. Amino acids: CASNQNVGLQETQYF.

This clonotype was counted at least ten times. The V and J genes are TRBV5-1 and TRBJ2-7, with TRBD1 as a possible D gene (5 bases). CDR3 length: 17 residues. Germline V gives CDR1 SGHRS, CDR2 YFSETQ. Trimming cost V 3 bases and J 3 bases, with 22 bases left between them. CDR3 nucleotides: TGCGCCAGCAGCTCATCTAAGGACACGCGAGGTTACTACGAGCAGTACTTC. Encoded protein: CASSSSKDTRGYYEQYF.

This clonotype came up a few times. CDR3 coding DNA: TGTGCCAGCTCTGTACAGCGGTTCTATAATTCACCCCTCCACTTT. It encodes CASSVQRFYNSPLHF. The V call is TRBV18, the J call TRBJ1-6, with D hard to call. The CDR3 is 15 amino acids. V was cut by 6 bases and J by 3 bases, with 12 bases left in between. Germline V CDR1 and CDR2: KGHSH, LQKENI.

This clonotype was recorded many times. This chain joins TRBV28 and TRBJ2-7, with D possibly being TRBD1 or TRBD2 (5 bases each). The CDR3 is 14 amino acids. Trimming removed 2 bases at V and 3 bases at J, with 11 bases between. The germline gives CDR1 MDHEN, CDR2 SYDVKM. In DNA, the CDR3 is TGTGCCAGCAGTTTAATGGGGGAGCGCTACGAGCAGTACTTC. Its protein is CASSLMGERYEQYF.

At least ten counts were recorded for this clonotype. The rearrangement uses TRBV27 and TRBJ2-1, with TRBD2 matching over 11 bases. J was trimmed by 8 bases and V by 5 bases; bases with no gene match: 8. Germline V gene sequence: CDR1 MNHEY, CDR2 SMNVEV (reference sequence). The CDR3 covers 15 residues. The CDR3 reads CASSLSGRAGYEQFF. CDR3 sequence (DNA): TGTGCCAGCAGTCTTAGCGGGAGGGCCGGCTATGAGCAGTTCTTC.

This clonotype was observed many times. J is TRBJ1-1 and V is TRBV28, with a possible D match to TRBD1 (6 bases). The CDR3 covers 15 residues. Germline loops: CDR1 MDHEN, CDR2 SYDVKM. V lost 3 bases and J 3 bases, leaving 14 bases between the germline ends. The CDR3 coding sequence is TGTGCCAGCAGTTTCGACAAACAGGGCGACACTGAAGCTTTCTTT. This translates into CASSFDKQGDTEAFF.

This clonotype was picked up many times. V gene TRBV24-1 combines with J gene TRBJ2-3; TRBD2 matches at 12 bases. The germline gives CDR1 KGHDR, CDR2 SFDVKD. V was pared by 2 bases and J by 2 bases, with 4 bases of the junction left unmatched. This CDR3 comprises 17 residues. The CDR3 region has the DNA TGTGCCACCAGTGATTCCGGACTAGCGGGATCCACAGATACGCAGTATTTT. As protein: CATSDSGLAGSTDTQYF.

This clonotype has more than one count but fewer than ten. V is TRBV27 and J is TRBJ2-3, with 7 bases identical to TRBD2. V was clipped by 5 bases and J by 14 bases; unmatched bases: 13. From germline, CDR1 is MNHEY and CDR2 SMNVEV (reference sequence). The CDR3 runs 13 residues. CDR3 nucleotide sequence: TGTGCCAGCAGTCAAGCGCGGGAGAGCCAGTTGTATTTT. It specifies CASSQARESQLYF.

V and J are TRBV7-9 and TRBJ2-7; 9 positions match TRBD2. There are 15 residues in the CDR3. The germline V gene has CDR1 SEHNR and CDR2 FQNEAQ (reference sequence). V lost 5 bases to trimming and J lost 6 bases; unmatched junction nucleotides: 11. CDR3 DNA sequence: TGTGCCAGCAGCCTCCTAGCGGGGAATGGGGGCGAGCAGTACTTC. This gives the protein CASSLLAGNGGEQYF.

This clonotype came up many times. The chain uses TRBV7-2 and TRBJ2-7; a possible D gene is TRBD1 (6 bases). This CDR3 is built from 15 residues. Germline CDR1 SGHTA, CDR2 FQGNSA. Between the trimmed V and J ends, which lost 4 bases and 3 bases, there was a span of 16 bases. DNA for the CDR3: TGTGCCAGCAGCTCCCTACAGGGTACATACTACGAGCAGTACTTC. Translated: CASSSLQGTYYEQYF.

The chain recombines TRBV5-5 with TRBJ2-1; TRBD2 might be the D (6 bases). This CDR3 region has 17 residues. Trimming pared 4 bases from V and 0 bases from J, leaving 17 bases between. CDR1 is SGHKS, CDR2 YYEKEE, per germline (reference sequence). The CDR3 sequence: CASSPGTVGSSYNEQFF. Here the CDR3 DNA reads TGTGCCAGCAGCCCCGGGACTGTGGGGAGCTCCTACAATGAGCAGTTCTTC.

This clonotype has a count of ten or more. CDR3 loop: CASSSNGRGQPQHF. The CDR3 region has the DNA TGTGCCAGCAGCAGCAATGGCCGGGGGCAGCCCCAGCATTTT. This chain uses TRBV12-3 or TRBV12-4 with TRBJ1-5, with D possibly matching TRBD1 (5 bases). The CDR3 extends over 14 amino acids. V was shortened by 6 bases and J by 7 bases, with 16 bases between the two germline ends.

This clonotype was observed at least ten times. This chain links TRBV7-3 with TRBJ1-1, with D maybe TRBD1 (5 bases). From germline, CDR1 is SGHTA and CDR2 FQGTGA. This CDR3 has 14 residues. Trimming stripped 5 bases from V and 8 bases from J, with 18 bases between. The CDR3 DNA reads as TGTGCCAGCAGCCGCGAGGGGTACGGGCGGGAAGCTTTCTTT. Protein sequence: CASSREGYGREAFF.

The gene calls are TRBV4-3 and TRBJ1-4; 10 nucleotides line up with TRBD1. The V gene's germline CDR1 is LGHNA and CDR2 YSLEER. The junction had 5 bases not matched to a gene; V was cut back by 3 bases and J by 7 bases. The CDR3 spans 15 residues. CDR3 sequence (DNA): TGCGCCAGCAGCCAGACCGGGACAGGGGTTGAAAAACTGTTTTTT. Encoded protein: CASSQTGTGVEKLFF.

The chain has TRBV6-1 and TRBJ2-3; TRBD1 agrees at 9 bases. There are 16 residues in the CDR3. The V and J ends lost 0 bases and 5 bases, in that order; junction bases with no gene match: 6. Germline V gives CDR1 MNHNS, CDR2 SASEGT. The CDR3 sequence is CASSEAWDRVEDTQYF. In DNA form, the CDR3 reads TGTGCCAGCAGTGAAGCCTGGGACAGGGTTGAAGATACGCAGTATTTT.

This clonotype was detected only a few times. The J gene is TRBJ1-2, the V gene TRBV7-9, with a weak D call TRBD1 (5 bases). V was cut by 5 bases and J by 13 bases, with 17 bases left in between. The CDR3 sequence is 12 residues long. Germline loops: CDR1 SEHNR, CDR2 FQNEAQ (reference sequence). The CDR3 reads CASSEATDSCTF. The CDR3, as DNA: TGTGCCAGCAGCGAAGCGACAGATTCGTGCACCTTC.

This clonotype has a count of ten or more. This chain uses TRBV30 with TRBJ1-5, with a possible D match to TRBD1 (6 bases). Germline CDR1 and CDR2: GTSNPN and SVGIG (reference sequence). V lost 4 bases and J 2 bases, leaving 9 bases between the germline ends. The CDR3 loop spans 13 amino acids. In DNA form, the CDR3 reads TGTGCCTGGACTAGGACAGGCAATCAGCCCCAGCATTTT. This gives the protein CAWTRTGNQPQHF.

The table lists this clonotype with many counts. V is TRBV19 and J is TRBJ1-5; TRBD1 might be the D (6 bases). The CDR3 loop spans 14 amino acids. Trimming removed 6 bases at V and 4 bases at J, with 13 bases between. The germline V gene encodes CDR1 LNHDA and CDR2 SQIVND (reference sequence). The CDR3 reads CASRPRTDNQPQHF. The CDR3 bases are TGTGCCAGTAGGCCTAGGACAGATAATCAGCCCCAGCATTTT.

The rearrangement links TRBV20-1 to TRBJ2-1, with 8 nucleotides matching TRBD2. This CDR3 region has 15 residues. Losses at the gene ends were 2 bases for V and 4 bases for J; bases not matched to a gene: 7. CDR1 DFQATT and CDR2 SNEGSKA come from the germline V gene (reference sequence). The CDR3 DNA is TGCAGTGCTAGACCGGGGGGGTCGTTGTACAATGAGCAGTTCTTC. Protein product: CSARPGGSLYNEQFF.

This clonotype was counted many times. The chain has TRBV30 and TRBJ1-4; unclear D gene. This CDR3 has 15 residues. Trimming pared 0 bases from V and 3 bases from J, leaving 11 bases between. CDR1 is GTSNPN, CDR2 SVGIG, per germline (reference sequence). CDR3 sequence (DNA): TGTGCCTGGAGTGTACAAGGCAGCCCTAATGAAAAACTGTTTTTT. Amino acid sequence: CAWSVQGSPNEKLFF.

Only a few counts were recorded for this clonotype. The V call is TRBV24-1, the J call TRBJ2-1; 9 bases match TRBD2. V shed 6 bases and J 2 bases; nucleotides not matched to a gene: 7. Germline V gene data show CDR1 as KGHDR and CDR2 as SFDVKD. The CDR3 contains 16 residues. The CDR3 DNA is TGTGCCACCAGTAGTCGCGGGAGGGGTACCTACAATGAGCAGTTCTTC. Translation gives CATSSRGRGTYNEQFF.

This clonotype has a handful of counts. The chain recombines TRBV5-1 with TRBJ1-1; D is ambiguous. Germline CDR1 and CDR2: SGHRS and YFSETQ. This CDR3 contains 13 residues. V was clipped by 0 bases and J by 7 bases, with 10 bases between them. DNA for the CDR3: TGCGCCAGCAGCTTGGGGATGGGATTTGAAGCTTTCTTT. It translates to CASSLGMGFEAFF.

This clonotype was seen at least ten times. J is TRBJ1-1 and V is TRBV28; a weak D match, TRBD1 (5 bases). CDR1 is MDHEN and CDR2 is SYDVKM in the germline V gene. V shed 6 bases and J shed 2 bases, with 16 bases lying between them. The CDR3 loop spans 15 amino acids. CDR3 DNA sequence: TGTGCCAGCAGCCTCCTCGGGGCTGGCAACACTGAAGCTTTCTTT. This codes for CASSLLGAGNTEAFF.

The chain links TRBV28 to TRBJ1-5, with TRBD1 identical over 9 bases. The CDR3 contains 15 residues. V was clipped by 4 bases and J by 6 bases; unmatched bases: 7. CDR1 is MDHEN and CDR2 is SYDVKM in the germline V gene. The CDR3 nucleotides are TGTGCCAGCAGTTCCCTCGACAGGGGGAGTCAGCCCCAGCATTTT. This sequence encodes CASSSLDRGSQPQHF.

The chain employs TRBV25-1 and TRBJ1-6; D remains unclear. Germline V gives CDR1 MGHDK, CDR2 SYGVNS. V was clipped by 4 bases and J by 5 bases, with 12 bases between them. The CDR3 is 15 amino acids. The CDR3 sequence: CASSVVGGDNSPLHF. CDR3 nucleotide sequence: TGTGCCAGCAGTGTAGTCGGCGGGGATAATTCACCCCTCCACTTT.

This clonotype was counted only a few times. This chain connects TRBV27 to TRBJ1-3; perhaps TRBD1 as D (5 bases). Trimming removed 6 bases at V and 2 bases at J, with 14 bases between. This CDR3 spans 15 amino acids. The germline V gene encodes CDR1 MNHEY and CDR2 SMNVEV (reference sequence). The CDR3 reads CASSRTRVTGNTIYF. DNA for the CDR3: TGTGCCAGCAGCAGAACCAGGGTAACTGGAAACACCATATATTTT.

The chain has TRBV27 and TRBJ2-7, with 10 nucleotides matching TRBD1. CDR1 and CDR2 from the germline V gene are MNHEY and SMNVEV (reference sequence). With 3 bases clipped from V and 5 bases from J, the junction kept 4 bases outside the gene matches. CDR3 length: 14 residues. The CDR3 coding sequence is TGTGCCAGCAGTTTGGACAGGGGGACCAACGAGCAGTACTTC. This encodes CASSLDRGTNEQYF.

This chain uses TRBV5-1 with TRBJ2-3, with TRBD2 as a possible D gene (5 bases). V was pared by 2 bases and J by 7 bases, with 14 bases between. The length of the CDR3 is 14 residues. CDR1 and CDR2 from the germline V gene are SGHRS and YFSETQ. Here the CDR3 reads CASSFEGPENTQYF. CDR3 nucleotides: TGCGCCAGCAGCTTCGAGGGCCCCGAAAATACGCAGTATTTT.

This clonotype was found a few times. The chain uses TRBV19 and TRBJ2-7; 7 bases are a match to TRBD2. Germline CDR1 and CDR2: LNHDA and SQIVND (reference sequence). The CDR3 sequence is 16 residues long. The trim removed 1 base at V and 2 bases at J, leaving 8 bases unmatched. CDR3 in amino acids: CASSIVGAGAAYEQYF. The CDR3, as DNA: TGTGCCAGTAGTATAGTAGGCGCGGGAGCCGCCTACGAGCAGTACTTC.

As concerns this clonotype: A read error is possible here, since a much larger clone lies one base away. The rearrangement joins TRBV11-3 to TRBJ2-1; D uncertain. This CDR3 has 15 amino acids. Germline assignment: CDR1 SGHNT and CDR2 YENEEA. The CDR3 nucleotides read TGTGCCAGCAGCTTAGGCGAGTGGTCCTACAATGAGCACTTCTTC. This translates into CASSLGEWSYNEHFF.